This paragraph covers one TCR beta chain sequence. There is no known antigen for this receptor. No qualities accompany the bases; no much larger clone lies one base away. This specimen belongs to a study of T cell responses to AZD1222 COVID-19 vaccine (dated by TCRdb to the early 2020s). A note on the overall study: AZD1222 recipients with second doses at about 4 weeks or about 12 weeks were pooled, because spike-specific TCR depth and breadth did not differ between schedules. Trial participants were enrolled by age into 18-55, 56-69 and 70-plus year subgroups, with approximately 150, 28 and 58 TCR-sequenced participants respectively. A total of more than 230 trial participants underwent TCR sequencing, of whom 207 received two doses of AZD1222 and approximately 25 received two doses of the MenACWY control vaccine.

Summary of the overall study and its limitations: The 56-69-year group was small, and its depth increase did not reach significance, likely because of low power. CD4 TCRs associated with the vaccine covered the entire spike protein, and the dominant responses were in regions 160-218 and 743-854. Because no samples from the day 14 peak response were available, repertoires could be characterized only after the peak T cell response. Most participants were white British and females outnumbered males, and the authors suggested that clonal diversity may have been underestimated. After two AZD1222 doses, both the breadth and the depth of spike-specific TCRs were significantly higher than at day 0 and than in MenACWY recipients. Only six AZD1222 recipients were SARS-CoV-2 seropositive at baseline, limiting conclusions about previously exposed vaccinees. Nearly half of unique spike-specific TCRs reportedly recognized epitopes outside regions mutated in the B.1.351 and B.1.1.7 variants.

The CDR3, from cysteine to phenylalanine, totals 13 residues. CDR3 DNA is the only sequence kept; it has 39 bases, read in frame from the first base. Trimming removed 4 bases from V and 0 bases from J, leaving 5 bases between the germline ends. CDR1 is given as SGHRS and CDR2 as YFSETQ, both from the germline V gene. The CDR3 regions of human TCRbeta chains were subjected to immunosequencing. The authors processed their data as follows. Repertoire TCRs were checked for matches against a reference library of SARS-CoV-2-specific TCRs that had been generated using the MIRA antigen-specificity platform. Breadth was defined as the fraction of unique TCRs that were SARS-CoV-2-associated, and depth was defined as the fraction of total T cells that were SARS-CoV-2-associated. Each spike-specific TCR was assigned to its reactive spike region and to a CD4 or CD8 class using the MIRA data. Log10-transformed breadth and depth values were compared by one-way ANOVA with Sidak's multiple comparisons tests. This immuneACCESS table, as held by TCRdb, lists in-frame sequences with V and J called but not all clones. Of the missing ones, under half trace to an unresolved V gene in checked studies; the others have no known cause. From that table come the V and J calls and clone size; the DNA was used to work out D and trimming. The sample yields just under 90,000 clones; roughly 87% were counted once. The ten largest clones represent 5.8% of the sample.

The time point label corresponds to: baseline before first vaccination. Samples from vaccinated people were obtained from the UK trials COV001 and COV002, which included a single-blind randomized controlled phase 2/3 trial of AZD1222 (ChAdOx1 nCoV-19) in healthy adults. For TCRbeta chain sequencing, PBMC samples from trial participants were taken at day 0 and at day 28 after the second dose. The TCR was taken from an adult in good health. Material: peripheral blood, obtained on day 0 of AZD1222 vaccination. This chain is built from TRBV5-1 and TRBJ1-3; the D gene is not confidently resolved. The DNA is as follows: TGCGCCAGCAGCACCCGCTCTGGAAACACCATATATTTT. Translation gives CASSTRSGNTIYF.